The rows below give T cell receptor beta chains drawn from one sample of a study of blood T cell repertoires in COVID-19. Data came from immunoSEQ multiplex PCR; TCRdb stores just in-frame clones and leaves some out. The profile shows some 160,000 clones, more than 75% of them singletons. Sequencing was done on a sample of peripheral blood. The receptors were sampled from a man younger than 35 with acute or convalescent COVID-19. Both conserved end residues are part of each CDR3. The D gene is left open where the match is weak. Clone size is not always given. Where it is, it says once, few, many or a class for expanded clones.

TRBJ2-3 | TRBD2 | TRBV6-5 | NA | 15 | TGTGCCAGCAAGTTGACTAGCGCCAGCACAGATACGCAGTATTTT | CASKLTSASTDTQYF
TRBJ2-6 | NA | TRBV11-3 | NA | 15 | TGTGCCAGCAGCTATTCGGGTCGTGGGGCCAACGTCCTGACTTTC | CASSYSGRGANVLTF
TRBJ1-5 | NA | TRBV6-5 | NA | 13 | TGTGCCAGCAGTTACTCGGAGAATCAGCCCCAGCATTTT | CASSYSENQPQHF
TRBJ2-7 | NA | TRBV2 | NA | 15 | TGTGCCAGCAGTGAAGGGGGCAGCTACCTCTACGAGCAGTACTTC | CASSEGGSYLYEQYF
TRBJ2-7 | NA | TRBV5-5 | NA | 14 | TGTGCCAGCAGCAAACCCGGACAGTCCTACGAGCAGTACTTC | CASSKPGQSYEQYF
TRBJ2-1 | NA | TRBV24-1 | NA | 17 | TGTGCCACCAGTGATAAGGGCAGGGTGTTCTCCTACAATGAGCAGTTCTTC | CATSDKGRVFSYNEQFF
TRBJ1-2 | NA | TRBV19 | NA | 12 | TGTGCCAGTACTCAGGACTACTATGGCTACACCTTC | CASTQDYYGYTF
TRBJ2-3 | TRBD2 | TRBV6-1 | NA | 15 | TGTGCCAGCAGTGATTCAAGCGGGGGGGCAGATACGCAGTATTTT | CASSDSSGGADTQYF
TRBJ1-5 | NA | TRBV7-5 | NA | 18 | TGTGCCAGAAGCTTCTGGGACAGGGGGTCGACTAGCAATCAGCCCCAGCATTTT | CARSFWDRGSTSNQPQHF
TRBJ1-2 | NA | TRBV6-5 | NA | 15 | TGTGCCAGCAGTTACTCGATGTTGGTAGCCTATGGCTACACCTTC | CASSYSMLVAYGYTF
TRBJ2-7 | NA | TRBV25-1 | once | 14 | TGTGCCAGCATGCGACCCGGGATTACCTACGAGCAGTACTTC | CASMRPGITYEQYF
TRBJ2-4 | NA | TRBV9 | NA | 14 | TGTGCCAGCAGCGTAAGTCCCGGGGAAAACATTCAGTACTTC | CASSVSPGENIQYF
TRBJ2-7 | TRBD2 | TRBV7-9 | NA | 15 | TGTGCCAGCAGCTTAGGAAGCGGGAGGGCCTACGAGCAGTACTTC | CASSLGSGRAYEQYF
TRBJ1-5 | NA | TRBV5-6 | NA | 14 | TGTGCCAGCAGAAGAATGAGTGGCAATCAGCCCCAGCATTTT | CASRRMSGNQPQHF
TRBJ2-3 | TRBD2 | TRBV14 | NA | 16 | TGTGCCAGCAGCCAACTTGCGGGGGGTACAGGAGATACGCAGTATTTT | CASSQLAGGTGDTQYF
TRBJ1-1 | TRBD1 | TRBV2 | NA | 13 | TGTGCCAGCAGCACAGGGGGGGTGACTGAAGCTTTCTTT | CASSTGGVTEAFF
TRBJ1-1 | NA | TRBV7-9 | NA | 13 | TGTGCCAGCAGCCCTGCCCCGAGGACTGAAGCTTTCTTT | CASSPAPRTEAFF
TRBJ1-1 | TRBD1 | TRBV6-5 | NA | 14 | TGTGCCAGCAAATCGACAGGGTTGGAGACTGAAGCTTTCTTT | CASKSTGLETEAFF
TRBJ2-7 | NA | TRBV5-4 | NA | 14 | TGTGCCAGCAGCCTTAGAGATGCATCTACCGAGCAGTACTTC | CASSLRDASTEQYF
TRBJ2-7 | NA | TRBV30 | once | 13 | TGTGCCTGGGGGGGTAGCGGTCCCACGGGGGAGTACTTC | CAWGGSGPTGEYF
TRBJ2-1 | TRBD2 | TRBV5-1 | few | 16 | TGCGCCAGCAGCTTGGTGGCGGGGGGGTCCTACAATGAGCAGTTCTTC | CASSLVAGGSYNEQFF
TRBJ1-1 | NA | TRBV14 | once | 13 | TGTGCCAGCAGCCAAAGGGATCTAGGGGCAGCTTTCTTT | CASSQRDLGAAFF
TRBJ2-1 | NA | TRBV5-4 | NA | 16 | TGTGCCAGCAGCCCAGCTGGGGGGAGAGGAGTCAATGAGCAGTTCTTC | CASSPAGGRGVNEQFF
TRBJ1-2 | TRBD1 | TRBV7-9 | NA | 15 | TGTGCCAGCAGCTTAGCTGGACAGGCTAACTATGGCTACACCTTC | CASSLAGQANYGYTF
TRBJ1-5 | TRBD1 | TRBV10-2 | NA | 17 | TGCGCCAGCAGTGAGCTAGGGACAGGGCCTTTCAATCAGCCCCAGCATTTT | CASSELGTGPFNQPQHF
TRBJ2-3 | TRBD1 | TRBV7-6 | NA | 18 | TGTGCCAGCAGCTTATTGACCCCCGGGACAGGGAGAGGGAATACGCAGTATTTT | CASSLLTPGTGRGNTQYF
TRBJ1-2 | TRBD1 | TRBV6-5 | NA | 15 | TGTGCCAGCAGTCCACGGACAGGGTCGAGCTATGGCTACACCTTC | CASSPRTGSSYGYTF
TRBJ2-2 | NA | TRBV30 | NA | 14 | TGTGCCTGGAGTGAAGTTGGCTACACCGGGGAGCTGTTTTTT | CAWSEVGYTGELFF
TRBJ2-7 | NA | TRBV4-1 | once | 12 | TGCGCCAGCAGCCGCCAGGAGGGGGAGCAGTACTTC | CASSRQEGEQYF
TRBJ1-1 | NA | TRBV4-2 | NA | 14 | TGTGCCAGCAGCCAAGAAGCGGGAAACACTGAAGCTTTCTTT | CASSQEAGNTEAFF
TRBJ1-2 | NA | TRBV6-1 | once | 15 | TGTGCCAGCAGTGAGGGCAGGATGAATAACTATGGCTACACCTTC | CASSEGRMNNYGYTF
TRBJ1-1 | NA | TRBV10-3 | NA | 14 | TGTGCCATCAGTGTGGGGGGGGTGAACACTGAAGCTTTCTTT | CAISVGGVNTEAFF
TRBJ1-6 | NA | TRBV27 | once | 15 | TGTGCCAGCAGCGAAGAGGACAGATATAATTCACCCCTCCACTTT | CASSEEDRYNSPLHF
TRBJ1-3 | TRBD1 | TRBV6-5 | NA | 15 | TGTGCCAGCAGATTCACAGGGGGCTCTGGAAACACCATATATTTT | CASRFTGGSGNTIYF
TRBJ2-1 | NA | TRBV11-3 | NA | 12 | TGTGCCAGCAGCCCTACCGACAATGAGCAGTTCTTC | CASSPTDNEQFF
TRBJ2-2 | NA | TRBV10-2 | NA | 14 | TGCGCCAGCAGTGAAAGGACAAACACCGGGGAGCTGTTTTTT | CASSERTNTGELFF
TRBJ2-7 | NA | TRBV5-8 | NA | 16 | NA | CASSFGPGQVYYEQYF
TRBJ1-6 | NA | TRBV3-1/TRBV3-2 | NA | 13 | TGTGCCAGCAGCTCTATTGGAGATTCACCCCTCCACTTT | CASSSIGDSPLHF
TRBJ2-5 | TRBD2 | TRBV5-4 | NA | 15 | TGTGCCAGCAGCTCCCCAAGCGGGATACAAGAGACCCAGTACTTC | CASSSPSGIQETQYF
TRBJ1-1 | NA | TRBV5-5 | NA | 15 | TGTGCCAGCAGCTCCTCCTTAGCCCTTTTCACTGAAGCTTTCTTT | CASSSSLALFTEAFF
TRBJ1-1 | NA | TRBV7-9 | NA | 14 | TGTGCCAGCAGCAAGGCTCAGGGGAACACTGAAGCTTTCTTT | CASSKAQGNTEAFF
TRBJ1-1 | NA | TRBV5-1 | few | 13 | TGCGCCAGCAGCTTGGCCACACGGGTCTCGGCTTTCTTT | CASSLATRVSAFF
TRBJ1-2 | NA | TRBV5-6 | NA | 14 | TGTGCCAGCAGCTTGGATCTCACAGTTCCCGGCTACACCTTC | CASSLDLTVPGYTF
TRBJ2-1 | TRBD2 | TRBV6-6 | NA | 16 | TGTGCCAGCAGTTCCCCTGCTAGCGGGGTATACAATGAGCAGTTCTTC | CASSSPASGVYNEQFF
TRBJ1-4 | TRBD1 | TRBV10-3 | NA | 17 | TGTGCCATCAGTGAGTCCCCCGGGACAGGGGATTATGAAAAACTGTTTTTT | CAISESPGTGDYEKLFF
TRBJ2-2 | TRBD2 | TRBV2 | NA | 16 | TGTGCCAGCAGTGAGTTAGCGGGGGGGGCTACCGGGGAGCTGTTTTTT | CASSELAGGATGELFF
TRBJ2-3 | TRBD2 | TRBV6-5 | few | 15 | TGTGCCAGCAGCATTATAGCGGGGGACACAGATACGCAGTATTTT | CASSIIAGDTDTQYF
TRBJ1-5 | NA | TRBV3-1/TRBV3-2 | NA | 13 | TGTGCCAGCAGCCAAGATCAGGGACAGCCCCAGCATTTT | CASSQDQGQPQHF
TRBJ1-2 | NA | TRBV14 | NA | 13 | TGTGCCAGCAGCCAATCGAGGAACTATGGCTACACCTTC | CASSQSRNYGYTF
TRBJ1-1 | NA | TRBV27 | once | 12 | TGTGCCAGCAGTTCACTATACACTGAAGCTTTCTTT | CASSSLYTEAFF
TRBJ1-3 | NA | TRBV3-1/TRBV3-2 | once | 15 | TGTGCCAGCAGCCAAGGGGGCGGCAGAAGAAACACCATATATTTT | CASSQGGGRRNTIYF
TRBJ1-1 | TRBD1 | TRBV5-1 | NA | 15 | TGCGCCAGCAGCTTGGATGTGGACAGGGTACCTGAAGCTTTCTTT | CASSLDVDRVPEAFF
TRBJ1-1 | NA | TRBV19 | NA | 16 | TGTGCCAGTAGTATAGGATTCGTGGGGCCGAACACTGAAGCTTTCTTT | CASSIGFVGPNTEAFF
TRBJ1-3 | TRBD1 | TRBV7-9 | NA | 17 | TGTGCCAGCAGCTTAGGAACGGGACAGACCTCTGGAAACACCATATATTTT | CASSLGTGQTSGNTIYF
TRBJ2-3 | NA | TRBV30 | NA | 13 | TGTGCCTGGAGCGTGAGGACAGAGGGTACGCAGTATTTT | CAWSVRTEGTQYF
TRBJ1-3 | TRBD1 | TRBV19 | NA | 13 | TGTGCCAGTCGACAGGGAGGTGGAAACACCATATATTTT | CASRQGGGNTIYF
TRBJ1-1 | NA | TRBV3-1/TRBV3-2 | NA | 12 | TGTGCCAGCAGCCAAAGTCGGGATGAAGCTTTCTTT | CASSQSRDEAFF
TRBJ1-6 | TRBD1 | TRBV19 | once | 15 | TGTGCCAGTAGTCCCCTCACAGGGGGCCGATCACCCCTCCACTTT | CASSPLTGGRSPLHF
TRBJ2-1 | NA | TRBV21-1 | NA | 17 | TGTGCCAGCAGCAAAGTACCGTTCGGGACAGCTAACAATGAGCAGTTCTTC | CASSKVPFGTANNEQFF